This TCR beta chain stems from a study of tumor and adjacent non-tumor tissue in lung cancer. With regard to this clonotype: Its antigen remains unknown.

Study results and limitations: Higher tumor TCR diversity was associated with shorter survival. Tumor tissue had significantly higher TCR diversity than normal lung.

TCRbeta libraries were built with three rounds of nested PCR, modified from ARM-PCR. Using its own MiXCR run on the multiplex PCR reads, TCRdb lists one record per CDR3 protein. The sample shows about 82,000 distinct CDR3 sequences, 60% to 85% of them seen only once. RNA was extracted from bulk tissue without any cell sorting. Newly diagnosed lung cancer patients had thoracic surgery in China, August–late 2014, without prior chemotherapy. The CDR3 is made up of 15 amino acids. The V and J ends lost 8 bases and 2 bases respectively, with 15 bases between them. Germline V gene sequence: CDR1 MDHEN, CDR2 SYDVKM.

The TCR comes from a woman aged 45-65 years with non-small cell lung cancer. V is TRBV28 and J is TRBJ1-4; D gene uncertain. The sequenced material came from lung tumor tissue. The CDR3 nucleotides read TGTGCCAGCTTAGGGATCGAGGCTACTAATGAAAAACTGTTTTTT. It encodes CASLGIEATNEKLFF. Combining the CDR3 with reference TRBV28 and TRBJ1-4 gives the whole variable domain DVKVTQSSRYLVKRTGEKVFLECVQDMDHENMFWYRQDPGLGLRLIYFSYDVKMKEKGDIPEGYSVSREKKERFSLILESASTNQTSMYLCASLGIEATNEKLFFGSGTQLSVL.